This T cell receptor (beta chain) was obtained from a study of graft-versus-host responses after intestinal transplantation. Across the whole study: Uniformly, recipients were administered anti-thymocyte globulin induction with subsequent tacrolimus and steroids for approximately three years.

Profiling relied on immunoSEQ multiplex PCR, and the TCRdb table lists in-frame clones only, not all of them. The data hold tens of thousands of clones, with about 91% observed a single time. Comment on this clone: Its target is not known.

This CDR3 region has 14 residues. Germline assignment: CDR1 SGDLS and CDR2 YYNGEE. V was pared by 0 bases and J by 8 bases, with 9 bases between. The chain joins TRBV9 to TRBJ1-6, with D possibly being TRBD1 (6 bases). The clonotype originates from a human donor who was the organ donor for an intestinal transplant. Sample: unstimulated CD4+ T cells sorted from spleen or lymph node cells, taken before transplant. CDR3: CASSVAQGDSPLHF. In nucleotides, the CDR3 is TGTGCCAGCAGCGTAGCACAGGGAGATTCACCCCTCCACTTT.